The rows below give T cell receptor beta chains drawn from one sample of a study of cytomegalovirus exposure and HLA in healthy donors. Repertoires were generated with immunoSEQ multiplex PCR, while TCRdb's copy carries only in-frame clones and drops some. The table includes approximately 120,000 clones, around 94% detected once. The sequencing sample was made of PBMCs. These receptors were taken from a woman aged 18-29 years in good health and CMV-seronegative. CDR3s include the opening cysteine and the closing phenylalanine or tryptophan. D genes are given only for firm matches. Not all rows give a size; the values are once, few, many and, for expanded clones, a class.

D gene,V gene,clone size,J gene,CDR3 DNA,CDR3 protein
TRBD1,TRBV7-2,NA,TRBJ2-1,TGTGCCAGCAGCTTAGCGCCGGGACAGGGGGCATCGGATGAGCAGTTCTTC,CASSLAPGQGASDEQFF
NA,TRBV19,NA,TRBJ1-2,TGTGCCAGTCTTTGGGGGCTGAACGGCTACACCTTC,CASLWGLNGYTF
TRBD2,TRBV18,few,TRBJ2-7,TGTGCCAGCTCACTCACCGGGGGGGCGCCCTCCGAGCAGTACTTC,CASSLTGGAPSEQYF
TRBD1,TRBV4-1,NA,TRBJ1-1,TGCGCCAGCAGCCAACGGACAGGGGGGCGTAGGGTTACTGAAGCTTTCTTT,CASSQRTGGRRVTEAFF
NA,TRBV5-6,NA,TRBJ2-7,TGTGCCAGCAGCTTGGGACACCCCCACGAGCAGTACTTC,CASSLGHPHEQYF
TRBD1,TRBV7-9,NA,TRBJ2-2,TGTGCCAGCAGCTTAGCACAGGGGGCTGCCGGGGAGCTGTTTTTT,CASSLAQGAAGELFF
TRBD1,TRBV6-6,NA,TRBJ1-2,TGTGCCAGCAGACCGGACAGGGAGAACTATGGCTACACCTTC,CASRPDRENYGYTF
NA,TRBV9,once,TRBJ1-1,TGTGCCAGCAGCGTATCTGGCCAACTAGGGTACACTGAAGCTTTCTTT,CASSVSGQLGYTEAFF
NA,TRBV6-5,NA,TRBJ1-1,TGTGCCAGCGGAAGTCAGGGGAACACTGAAGCTTTCTTT,CASGSQGNTEAFF
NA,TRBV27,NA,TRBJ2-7,TGTGCCAGCCACTCCCCGGGCTACGAGCAGTACTTC,CASHSPGYEQYF
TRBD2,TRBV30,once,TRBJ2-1,TGTGCCTGGAGGGCTAGCGGGAGCAATGAGCAGTTCTTC,CAWRASGSNEQFF
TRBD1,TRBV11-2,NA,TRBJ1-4,TGTGCCAGCAGCCAGGGCGTCAGGGGGAATGAAAAACTGTTTTTT,CASSQGVRGNEKLFF
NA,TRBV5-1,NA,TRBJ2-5,TGCGCCAGCAGCCCCTGGACGGGAGAAGGGGAGACCCAGTACTTC,CASSPWTGEGETQYF
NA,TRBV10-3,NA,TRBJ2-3,TGTGCCATCAGTGAGGGGGACATCCGCACAGATACGCAGTATTTT,CAISEGDIRTDTQYF
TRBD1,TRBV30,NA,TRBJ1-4,TGTGCCTGGAGTGTAGGGGACAGGGGATGGGCTAATGAAAAACTGTTTTTT,CAWSVGDRGWANEKLFF
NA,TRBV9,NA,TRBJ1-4,TGTGCCAGCAGCGTAAGCCTCGGGAATGAAAAACTGTTTTTT,CASSVSLGNEKLFF
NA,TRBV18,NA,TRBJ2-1,TGTGCCAGCTCGTGGCAAGATGAGCAGTTCTTC,CASSWQDEQFF
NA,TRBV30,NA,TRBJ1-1,TGTGCCTGGAGTAGTACAAACACTGAAGCTTTCTTT,CAWSSTNTEAFF
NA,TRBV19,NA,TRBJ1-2,TGTGCCAGTACCACACCCGGGAGGACAGACTCACCGAACTATGGCTACACCTTC,CASTTPGRTDSPNYGYTF
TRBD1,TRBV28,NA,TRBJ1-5,TGTGCCAGCAGTTTTATGGGACAGGGGGCCAATCAGCCCCAGCATTTT,CASSFMGQGANQPQHF
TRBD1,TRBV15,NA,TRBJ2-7,TGTGCCACCAGCTCTGTCGGGACAGGGGGATCCTACGAGCAGTACTTC,CATSSVGTGGSYEQYF
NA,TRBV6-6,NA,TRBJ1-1,TGTGCCAGCAGCGTGTTCGCTGAAGCTTTCTTT,CASSVFAEAFF
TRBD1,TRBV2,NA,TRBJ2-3,TGTGCCAGCAGAGACTGGACAGGGGGCGCAACAGATACGCAGTATTTT,CASRDWTGGATDTQYF
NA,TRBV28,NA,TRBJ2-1,TGTGCCAGCGGAACCGGGGGTGGTGAGCAGTTCTTC,CASGTGGGEQFF
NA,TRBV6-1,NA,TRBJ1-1,TGTGCCAGCAGTGGCCTCCCGGCGGTACTGAACACTGAAGCTTTCTTT,CASSGLPAVLNTEAFF
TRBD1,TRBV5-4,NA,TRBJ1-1,TGTGCCAGCAGCTTGGACAGGGGAGACACTGAAGCTTTCTTT,CASSLDRGDTEAFF
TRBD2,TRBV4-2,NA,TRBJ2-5,TGTGCCAGCAGCCCGAAACCGGGACTAGCGGAAGAGACCCAGTACTTC,CASSPKPGLAEETQYF
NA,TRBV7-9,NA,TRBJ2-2,TGTGCCAGCAGCTTAGCGGAGCGGGACACCGGGGAGCTGTTTTTT,CASSLAERDTGELFF
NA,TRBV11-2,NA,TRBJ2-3,TGTGCCAGCAGCTCTTCCGGGGGGCTCGGCACAGATACGCAGTATTTT,CASSSSGGLGTDTQYF
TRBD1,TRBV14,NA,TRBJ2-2,TGTGCCAGCAGCCCAGGGACAGCGACGAACACCGGGGAGCTGTTTTTT,CASSPGTATNTGELFF
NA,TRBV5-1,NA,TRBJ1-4,TGCGCCAGCAGCTTCGGACAGATTAATGAAAAACTGTTTTTT,CASSFGQINEKLFF
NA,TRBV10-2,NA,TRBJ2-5,TGCGCCAGCAGTGTGAATGTAGTGGAGACCCAGTACTTC,CASSVNVVETQYF
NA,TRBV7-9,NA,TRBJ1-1,TGTGCCAGCAGCTTTCATTCAGGGCATGATCTTGAAGCTTTCTTT,CASSFHSGHDLEAFF